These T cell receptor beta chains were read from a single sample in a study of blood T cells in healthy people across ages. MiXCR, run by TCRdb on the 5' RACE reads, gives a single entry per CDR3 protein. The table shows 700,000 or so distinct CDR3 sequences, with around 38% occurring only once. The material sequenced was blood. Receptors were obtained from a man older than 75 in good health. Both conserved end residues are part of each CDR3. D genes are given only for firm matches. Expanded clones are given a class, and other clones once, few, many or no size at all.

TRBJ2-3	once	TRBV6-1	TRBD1	CASSDRGQGVGTDTQYF	TGTGCCAGCAGTGACCGGGGACAGGGGGTCGGCACAGATACGCAGTATTTT
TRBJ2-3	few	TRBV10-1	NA	CASSTGLGTDTQYF	TGCGCCAGCAGTACAGGGTTGGGCACAGATACGCAGTATTTT
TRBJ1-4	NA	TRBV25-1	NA	CASSELWAGNEKLFF	TGTGCCAGCAGTGAACTGTGGGCGGGAAATGAAAAACTGTTTTTT
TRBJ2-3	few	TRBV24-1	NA	CATSSLTDGTDTQYF	TGTGCCACCAGCTCATTGACGGACGGCACAGATACGCAGTATTTT
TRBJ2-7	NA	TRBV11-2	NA	CASSLDGVRTYNEQYF	TGTGCCAGCAGCTTAGACGGCGTCAGGACCTACAATGAGCAGTACTTC
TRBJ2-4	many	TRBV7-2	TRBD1	CASSPDTGGLTKNIQYF	TGTGCCAGCAGCCCCGATACAGGGGGCCTGACCAAAAACATTCAGTACTTC
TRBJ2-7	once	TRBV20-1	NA	CSVKGYVDEQYF	TGCAGTGTGAAGGGGTATGTCGACGAGCAGTACTTC
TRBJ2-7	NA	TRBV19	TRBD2	CASSPGLAGVLSEEQYF	TGTGCCAGTAGTCCCGGACTAGCGGGAGTTCTATCGGAGGAGCAGTACTTC
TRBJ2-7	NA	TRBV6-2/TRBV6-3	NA	CASRWNAGGREQYF	TGTGCCAGCAGATGGAACGCAGGGGGGAGGGAGCAGTACTTC
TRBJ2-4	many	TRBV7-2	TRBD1	CASSLDRGRENIQYF	TGTGCCAGCAGCTTAGACAGGGGGCGCGAAAACATTCAGTACTTC
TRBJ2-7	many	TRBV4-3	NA	CASSQEPGRALEQYF	TGCGCCAGCAGCCAAGAACCAGGCAGGGCCCTCGAGCAGTACTTC
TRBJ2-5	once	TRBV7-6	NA	CASSLGVRGVKETQYF	TGTGCCAGCAGCTTGGGGGTTAGGGGGGTGAAAGAGACCCAGTACTTC
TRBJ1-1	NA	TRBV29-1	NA	CSAGMNTEAFF	TGCAGCGCGGGGATGAACACTGAAGCTTTCTTT
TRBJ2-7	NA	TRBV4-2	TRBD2	CASSPLTSGRARLPYEQYF	TGTGCCAGCAGCCCGCTGACTAGCGGGAGGGCCAGGCTTCCCTACGAGCAGTACTTC
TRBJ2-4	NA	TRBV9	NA	CASSRAVAKNIQYF	TGTGCCAGCAGTAGGGCAGTAGCCAAAAACATTCAGTACTTC
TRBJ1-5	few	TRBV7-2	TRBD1	CASSRGDRGLNQPQHF	TGTGCCAGCAGCAGAGGGGACAGGGGGCTCAATCAGCCCCAGCATTTT